Detailed here is one T cell receptor beta chain. Original data processing: Amplified reference gene primers provided the basis for estimating nucleated cell counts. Produced via immunoSEQ multiplex PCR; TCRdb's table is partial and in-frame only. For V, J and clone size, that table is used; D and trimming come from the DNA. This sample has under 250,000 clones, with about 83% found just once. The data were obtained in a study of blood T cell repertoires in COVID-19. Study-wide context: Samples came from the United States, Italy and Spain, spanning acute and convalescent COVID-19. T cells, B-cell-depleted T cells, or PBMCs provided the cDNA or gDNA that served as material.

Germline values: CDR1 SGHTA, CDR2 FQGNSA. The CDR3 length is 13 residues. V was cut by 1 base and J by 5 bases, with 8 bases left in between. The chain has TRBV7-2 and TRBJ2-5; weak D call: TRBD1 (5 bases). The clonotype comes from a woman aged 40 to 50 who had recovered from COVID-19. Sequencing input: peripheral blood. CDR3 nucleotides: TGTGCCAGCAGCTTAGTAGGGGCTGAGACCCAGTACTTC. It translates to CASSLVGAETQYF. Full variable domain (remainder filled in from reference TRBV7-2 and TRBJ2-5): GAGVSQSPSNKVTEKGKDVELRCDPISGHTALYWYRQSLGQGLEFLIYFQGNSAPDKSGLPSDRFSAERTGGSVSTLTIQRTQQEDSAVYLCASSLVGAETQYFGPGTRLLVL.